This T cell receptor (beta chain) was sequenced in a study of cytomegalovirus exposure and HLA in healthy donors (TCRdb year 2017). Regarding the research as a whole: An earlier analysis of approximately 640 of the donors reported about 250 Gb of sequence data and 117 million unique TCR beta sequences from about 180 million T cells. Roughly five DR-DQ haplotypes were handled as single units for association and clustering, since linkage in the cohort was strong. The genetic ancestry cluster associated with self-reported Caucasian donors included 80% to 90% of the 300 to 450 genotyped donors. Along with the roughly 670-subject first cohort, a separate validation cohort of around 120 different subjects was used. The T cell repertoires of about 700 subjects were profiled by immunosequencing and related to cytomegalovirus serostatus. All discovery cohort repertoires had been generated using a single sequencing platform. Rather than drawing on any new phenotypic data, the later analysis identified candidate immune exposures from TCR beta sequences and the way those sequences occurred across donors. An early release that covered about 640 HLA-typed donors contained approximately 300 gigabases of sequencing data and 70 million to 100 million unique TCR sequences. Across approximately 420 genotyped donors of the cohort, an average of roughly 230,000 unique TCR beta nucleotide sequences per donor were sequenced, and approximately 19% of those sequences were non-productive. The number of donors typed differed by locus, with about 620-630 for A, B, C, DRB1 and DQB1, 522 for DQA1, about 610 for DPA1, and approximately 470 for DPB1. In a later genetic analysis, genome-wide SNP genotypes for about 65% of the 666 donors were used, and that subset was treated as a discovery cohort. In a later analysis, previously published TCR beta repertoires from 600 to 850 donors were re-analyzed and high-resolution HLA genotyping was added so that TCR occurrence patterns could be studied. An earlier analysis of around 580 of the donors used high-throughput TCR beta sequencing to judge whether each TCR beta V gene segment behaved as functional or pseudogenic. The aim of the study was to test whether cataloging public T cell receptors could identify signatures of past pathogen exposure. Donor age, sex, ethnicity and CMV serostatus were collected together with the repertoire data. Class I and class II HLA loci were covered by the typing at four-digit resolution. To predict cytomegalovirus infection status, the study combined high-throughput TCR immunosequencing, statistical association of individual TCRs with disease status, and machine learning. The paper as a whole reports these results and caveats: V-gene and J-gene trimming of TCR beta chains was associated with a missense DCLRE1C variant in a later genetic analysis, and the association was replicated in an independent cohort. Immune exposure information for the cohort was limited to CMV serostatus. Three of the identified cytomegalovirus-associated TCR beta chains were confirmed in vitro to be specific for cytomegalovirus antigens. Linkage disequilibrium might explain the correlated functional status among segregating V segments, but an unknown experimental factor could not be excluded. A cluster of highly shared sequence variants was judged likely to represent a technical artifact of the sequencing pipeline. At a false discovery rate of 0.05, a later analysis linked about 16,000 TCR beta sequences to specific HLA alleles. A later analysis reported that several top co-occurrence clusters appeared linked to parvovirus B19, influenza, CMV and Epstein-Barr virus. Sequencing depth was assumed to be roughly uniform across donors in the presence/absence analyses, though that assumption may not hold. Because HLA typing was unavailable for some donors at each locus, only the typed subset was used in association tests. In a later genetic analysis, fewer N-insertions in productive TCRs were reported among donors in an Asian-associated ancestry cluster than the 666-donor mean. Across donors, most TCR sequences were observed very rarely, whereas some public TCRs were present in many individuals. The classifier was reported to diagnose cytomegalovirus status with high specificity and sensitivity in both the original and validation cohorts. Some IMGT-functional V segments, including TRBV6-2 and TRBV6-3, could not be told apart with the 87-base-pair reads, so those segments were excluded. A later analysis found that HLA-associated TCR beta chains were more clonally expanded and had lower generation probabilities than equally common non-associated chains. The authors suggested that the approach could potentially be generalized to other disease states and immunological phenotypes. Strong co-occurrence of HLA alleles, especially DR and DQ, made assigning TCR associations to individual alleles difficult. According to a later analysis, most CMV-associated TCR beta chains appeared to be HLA-restricted, and the HLA associations seemed to be driven largely by CMV exposure. The study listed 150 to 200 TCR beta chains as associated with cytomegalovirus. A further reported finding was that TCR beta sequences accurately predicted the HLA-A and HLA-B alleles for most subjects in the first cohort. Because counts were too low, 15 or so rarely observed V segments, including chromosome 9 orphons, were excluded from the earlier analysis of 587 of the donors. In a later analysis, the rate of TCR association differed among HLA loci, with DRB1 alleles having the most associated TCRs and HLA-C alleles having the fewest. In an earlier analysis of about 600 of the donors, most TCR beta V segments appeared in productive rearrangements about 87% or about 30% of the time, broadly matching IMGT annotations. In this cohort, only TCR beta chains were sequenced, and detectable features were limited by the absence of alpha or paired-chain data.

The library was built by means of the immunoSEQ multiplex PCR assay. The multiplex PCR relied on a mix of 60 forward primers for TCR Vbeta segments and 13 reverse primers for TCR Jbeta segments. Amplification of the CDR3 region of rearranged TCR beta genes was performed with a multiplex PCR assay on genomic DNA. The amplified TCR beta libraries were sequenced on the Illumina HiSeq System as 87-base-pair reads. The study's processing was this. In a later analysis, tens of millions of unique TCR beta chains were counted across the roughly 670 repertoires, and roughly 10 million of these chains were shared by at least two donors. To remove PCR and sequencing errors, raw reads were error-corrected and collapsed into unique sequences using a nearest-neighbor algorithm that merged closely related sequences. To assign V, D and J gene segments, CDR3 sequences were aligned to IMGT reference sequences. For a sequence to be retained, a match of at least six nucleotides was required to both a V gene segment and a J gene segment. A rearrangement counted as productive if the CDR3 had no stop codons and remained in frame with V and J, and every other rearrangement counted as non-productive. Following IMGT convention, CDR3 was defined as the stretch from the second conserved V-encoded cysteine up to the conserved J-encoded phenylalanine. The earlier analysis of 587 of the donors excluded sequences that lacked an unambiguous match to a single V gene segment. An earlier analysis of several hundred of the donors classified V segments as functional when productive rearrangements were above 56.7% and as segregating when the standard deviation between donors was above 5%. A statistical classification framework was built for diagnosing cytomegalovirus status from the catalog of TCR beta chain sequences. In a later analysis, TCR nucleotide sequences were compared against IMGT/GENE-DB human TR gene sequences so that V and J genes could be assigned. Using the TCRdist pipeline, a later analysis assigned CDR3 sequences along with most-parsimonious VDJ recombination scenarios. In a later analysis, every TCR beta chain was defined by the combination of its CDR3 amino acid sequence and its V-gene family, and reads without a unique V-gene family were dropped. To address suspected cross-contamination and a sequencing artifact, a later analysis removed over 500 highly shared, low-generation-probability nucleotide sequences. In a later analysis, a clonal expansion index was calculated for each public chain from normalized within-repertoire ranks of inferred template counts. In a later analysis, generation probabilities were computed using a VDJ recombination model fitted to out-of-frame rearrangements, and the results were checked against IGoR. Hypergeometric tests were used in a later analysis to score TCR-TCR, TCR-HLA and TCR-CMV co-occurrence, with a repertoire-size bias correction applied to the TCR pairs. A later analysis estimated false discovery rates by permuting HLA or CMV assignments 20 times. A later analysis grouped co-occurring TCRs with DBSCAN, adding TCRdist sequence similarity when clustering within HLA-allele-positive subsets. Repertoires with fewer than 30,000 or more than 120,000 public chains were left out of co-occurrence clustering, as were about 5 repertoires with anomalous nucleotide sharing. In TCRdb, the immuneACCESS table is reduced to in-frame sequences with V and J assigned. These tables do not hold every clone; where another copy was compared, an unresolved V gene accounts for under half, and the others remain unexplained. The DNA was the basis for D and trimming; V, J and clone size are from that table. The sample table on file contains 130,000 or so clones. The ten biggest clones cover approximately 2% of the sample.

The cohort comprised 666 healthy bone marrow donors. At the time of sampling, every cohort member was nominally healthy, though immune exposures that went unrecorded were likely present. The donor tested CMV seronegative, placing the donor among the 350 or so seronegative members of the cohort. Each donor provided a peripheral blood sample, and peripheral blood mononuclear cells were used for TCR beta sequencing. The Qiagen DNeasy Blood Extraction Kit was used to extract genomic DNA from the blood cell samples. CDR1 and CDR2, per the germline V gene, are MGHDK and SYGVNS. The CDR3 holds 15 amino acids from the cysteine to the phenylalanine. CDR3 DNA is the only sequence kept; it has 45 bases, read in frame from the first base. V is trimmed back by 3 bases and J by 5 bases, and the junction contains 9 bases that no gene match accounts for. With respect to this clone: Its antigen target is currently unknown.

The chain uses TRBV25-1 and TRBJ2-5, with TRBD2 matching 7 junction bases. The sequence came from a woman in her late teens or twenties in good health and CMV-seronegative. Material: PBMCs. The sequenced DNA is TGTGCCAGCAGTGAGTCCAAGGGAGGGGATGAGACCCAGTACTTC. It specifies CASSESKGGDETQYF. Extended through the reference TRBV25-1 and TRBJ2-5 proteins, this CDR3 yields the full variable domain: EADIYQTPRYLVIGTGKKITLECSQTMGHDKMYWYQQDPGMELHLIHYSYGVNSTEKGDLSSESTVSRIRTEHFPLTLESARPSHTSQYLCASSESKGGDETQYFGPGTRLLVL.